Described below is a single T cell receptor beta chain sequence and its context. As yet, its antigen is unknown. The data derive from a study of cytomegalovirus exposure and HLA in healthy donors. TCRdb keeps only in-frame clones here, not all; method: immunoSEQ multiplex PCR. The top ten hold 0.92% of the sample, which has roughly 300,000 clones, approximately 88% seen once. Broader study findings: The TCR clusters that emerged in the first cohort tended, a later analysis found, to co-occur in the approximately 110 validation repertoires. Altogether, 164 TCR beta chains were recorded as cytomegalovirus-associated.

The donors were part of the roughly 120-subject validation cohort, which stood apart from the approximately 700-subject first cohort. Sequences were obtained from PBMCs. The TCR was taken from a woman between 18 and 29 years old in good health and CMV-seronegative.

Here the CDR3 reads CASSDSDSDNEQFF. The CDR3, as DNA: TGTGCCAGCAGTGATTCGGACTCGGACAATGAGCAGTTCTTC. This rearrangement joins TRBV25-1 to TRBJ2-1; a weak D match, TRBD2 (5 bases). With 3 bases removed from V and 5 bases from J, the gap between germline ends came to 11 bases. In germline, CDR1 is MGHDK, CDR2 SYGVNS. The CDR3 runs to 14 residues.